These 29 T cell receptor beta chains were all obtained from the same sample, sequenced in a study of technical replicates of blood from a few donors (TCRdb year 2017). The library was built by means of the immunoSEQ multiplex PCR assay. TCRdb provides this immuneACCESS table in a form limited to in-frame rearrangements. Some clones are lacking; in checked studies, under half of them reflect an unresolved V gene, and why the rest are absent is not known. The sample has fewer than 90,000 clones on record, roughly 94% of them singletons. The top ten clonotypes cover about 0.26% of the sample. The sequenced sample was T cells isolated from PBMCs. The receptors originated from a human donor in good health.

The chain carries TRBV5-1 and TRBJ2-2, with 8 bases matching TRBD2. The CDR3 totals 14 residues. With 5 bases clipped from V and 1 base from J, the junction kept 1 base outside the gene matches. Germline CDR1 reads SGHRS; CDR2 reads YFSETQ. CDR3 loop: CASRLAVNTGELFF. CDR3 nucleotide sequence: TGCGCCAGCAGACTAGCGGTGAACACCGGGGAGCTGTTTTTT.

The sample holds one count of this clone. This chain uses TRBV6-5 with TRBJ1-2; 7 bases agree with TRBD1. CDR3 size: 15 residues. With 5 bases clipped from V and 4 bases from J, the junction kept 10 bases outside the gene matches. Germline V CDR1 and CDR2: MNHEY, SVGAGI. The CDR3 protein is CASSNDRASSYGYTF. The CDR3 region has the DNA TGTGCCAGCAGTAACGACAGGGCCTCATCCTATGGCTACACCTTC.

The J gene is TRBJ1-4, the V gene TRBV9; TRBD1 agrees at 9 bases. The trim removed 0 bases at V and 8 bases at J, leaving 5 bases unmatched. The germline V gene encodes CDR1 SGDLS and CDR2 YYNGEE. The CDR3 is 15 amino acids. CDR3 in DNA: TGTGCCAGCAGCGTAGGTGGGGACAGGGAGGAAAAACTGTTTTTT. It specifies CASSVGGDREEKLFF.

In this sample, this clone turned up once. The chain has TRBV6-1 and TRBJ1-5; TRBD1 matches 7 bases. This CDR3 is 16 amino acids long. Trimming cost V 3 bases and J 4 bases; bases outside gene matches: 9. Germline V gene sequence: CDR1 MNHNS, CDR2 SASEGT. CDR3: CASSDSLDRFNQPQHF. The CDR3, as DNA: TGTGCCAGCAGTGATTCTTTGGACAGGTTTAATCAGCCCCAGCATTTT.

This rearrangement joins TRBV9 to TRBJ1-5; D call uncertain. The germline V and J ends were trimmed by 3 bases and 2 bases, with 6 bases remaining between them. Per germline, CDR1 SGDLS and CDR2 YYNGEE. This CDR3 has 13 residues. The CDR3 coding sequence is TGTGCCAGCAGCGCGGAGGGCAATCAGCCCCAGCATTTT. Amino acids: CASSAEGNQPQHF.

Here the CDR3 reads CASSRTHEQFF. CDR3 nucleotide sequence: TGTGCCAGCAGTAGGACTCATGAGCAGTTCTTC. This chain connects TRBV2 to TRBJ2-1, with D tentatively TRBD2 (5 bases). This CDR3 has 11 amino acids. Germline-derived CDR1 and CDR2 are SNHLY and FYNNEI. Trimming took off 5 bases at V and 8 bases at J, with 7 bases between the two ends.

The V call is TRBV7-6, the J call TRBJ2-7, with D perhaps TRBD1 (5 bases). Trimming stripped 5 bases from V and 3 bases from J, with 14 bases between. Germline V gives CDR1 SGHVS, CDR2 FNYEAQ. The CDR3 extends over 14 amino acids. The CDR3 spells CASSPPATVYEQYF. The CDR3 nucleotides are TGTGCCAGCAGCCCACCAGCGACAGTCTACGAGCAGTACTTC.

The genes are TRBV18 and TRBJ2-5; D is possibly TRBD2 (5 bases). This CDR3 comprises 13 residues. Per germline, CDR1 KGHSH and CDR2 LQKENI. The ends were cut back, 0 bases at V and 9 bases at J, with 11 bases in the middle. CDR3 in DNA: TGTGCCAGCTCACCACCTCCCCCGGAGGCCCAGTACTTC. Translated, it gives CASSPPPPEAQYF.

The chain carries TRBV4-1 and TRBJ1-5; unclear D gene. V lost 0 bases to trimming and J lost 0 bases, with 21 bases between them. CDR3 length: 20 residues. The germline gives CDR1 MGHRA, CDR2 YSYEKL. This chain's CDR3 is CASSQDVTQVDGYSNQPQHF. CDR3 sequence (DNA): TGCGCCAGCAGCCAAGATGTCACCCAGGTCGATGGGTATAGCAATCAGCCCCAGCATTTT.

Remarks on this clone: Other nucleotide sequences in the sample specify the same CDR3. The CDR3 DNA reads TGTGCCAGCAGTGAATCGGGGGTGGGATCGGACACTGAAGCTTTCTTT. It codes for CASSESGVGSDTEAFF. The rearrangement links TRBV2 to TRBJ1-1; a weak D match, TRBD1 (5 bases). The CDR3 length is 16 residues. Trimming left V 2 bases short and J 3 bases short, with 16 bases between. Looked up from germline, CDR1 is SNHLY and CDR2 is FYNNEI.

Comments on this clone: Additional DNA sequences in this sample encode the identical CDR3. V gene TRBV5-1 combines with J gene TRBJ1-1, with D perhaps TRBD1 (5 bases). Trimming cost V 4 bases and J 1 base, with 5 bases left between them. The CDR3 totals 12 residues. Germline CDR1 SGHRS, CDR2 YFSETQ. The CDR3 sequence is CASSTGNTEAFF. CDR3 DNA sequence: TGCGCCAGCAGCACAGGGAACACTGAAGCTTTCTTT.

This chain links TRBV7-3 with TRBJ2-3; 16 bases map to TRBD2. V dropped 1 base and J dropped 3; count of bases not matched to a gene: 4. The CDR3 totals 18 residues. CDR1 and CDR2 from the germline V gene are SGHTA and FQGTGA. Here the CDR3 DNA reads TGTGCCAGCAGCTTAATTGGGACTAGCGGGGGGGCAACAGATACGCAGTATTTT. Amino acids: CASSLIGTSGGATDTQYF. Full variable domain (remainder filled in from reference TRBV7-3 and TRBJ2-3): GAGVSQTPSNKVTEKGKYVELRCDPISGHTALYWYRQSLGQGPEFLIYFQGTGAADDSGLPNDRFFAVRPEGSVSTLKIQRTERGDSAVYLCASSLIGTSGGATDTQYFGPGTRLTVL.

This chain uses TRBV18 with TRBJ2-1, with 7 bases lining up with TRBD1. CDR1 is KGHSH and CDR2 is LQKENI in the germline V gene. This CDR3 has 13 residues. Losses at the gene ends were 2 bases for V and 12 bases for J; bases not matched to a gene: 7. The CDR3 spells CASSPGSTGMQFF. For the CDR3, the DNA is TGTGCCAGCTCACCAGGATCGACAGGGATGCAGTTCTTC.

This clone showed up just once. The CDR3 DNA reads as TGTGCCAGCAGTTCCGGGTACCCTCTCACCGGGGAGCTGTTTTTT. This codes for CASSSGYPLTGELFF. The J gene is TRBJ2-2, the V gene TRBV2; D is unclear. Per the germline V gene, CDR1 is SNHLY and CDR2 is FYNNEI. V dropped 5 bases and J dropped 4 bases, with 14 bases sitting between them. This CDR3 contains 15 residues.

The chain uses TRBV6-5 and TRBJ2-5; D remains ambiguous. V lost 6 bases and J lost 3, with 8 bases in between. Germline CDR1 MNHEY, CDR2 SVGAGI. The CDR3 has 12 residues. Written as DNA, the CDR3 is TGTGCCAGCAGCTCTAACGAAGAGACCCAGTACTTC. Translating it yields CASSSNEETQYF.

J is TRBJ2-4 and V is TRBV27; 7 nucleotides align to TRBD2. CDR1 is MNHEY and CDR2 is SMNVEV in the germline V gene (reference sequence). The CDR3 is made up of 15 amino acids. After removal of 5 bases from V and 0 bases from J, the junction contained 4 bases not matched to a gene. The CDR3 loop reads CASSDAGVAKNIQYF. The CDR3 bases are TGTGCCAGCAGTGACGCGGGAGTAGCCAAAAACATTCAGTACTTC.

The rearrangement uses TRBV11-3 and TRBJ1-1; 7 nucleotides agree with TRBD1. J gave up 8 bases and V 7 bases, and 22 bases lay outside the gene matches. This CDR3 has 17 residues. CDR1 SGHNT and CDR2 YENEEA come from the germline V gene. The CDR3, as DNA: TGTGCCAGCACCCCTTCCATATCGAAGACAGGGCTAGCCGAAGCTTTCTTT. Its protein is CASTPSISKTGLAEAFF.

CDR3 sequence (DNA): TGTGCCAGCAGCCCTGGACTAGCGGGTACCTACGAGCAGTACTTC. Translation: CASSPGLAGTYEQYF. V gene TRBV5-4 combines with J gene TRBJ2-7; 11 bases line up with TRBD2. CDR3 length: 15 residues. The junction had 5 bases not matched to a gene; V was cut back by 4 bases and J by 2 bases. The germline V gene has CDR1 SGHNT and CDR2 YYREEE (reference sequence).

The V call is TRBV7-9, the J call TRBJ1-1; D not certain. The CDR3 has 19 residues. Germline CDR1 is SEHNR and CDR2 is FQNEAQ (reference sequence). V was shortened by 8 bases and J by 1 base, with 29 bases between the two germline ends. This chain's CDR3 is CASGLVSPHIQGSNTEAFF. The CDR3 DNA reads as TGTGCCAGCGGACTGGTGTCACCCCACATACAAGGATCGAACACTGAAGCTTTCTTT.

The rearrangement uses TRBV7-9 and TRBJ2-7; 10 nucleotides agree with TRBD1. The ends lost 5 bases at V and 3 bases at J; junction bases unmatched: 7. This CDR3 comprises 15 residues. Germline V CDR1 and CDR2: SEHNR, FQNEAQ (reference sequence). DNA of the CDR3: TGTGCCAGCAGCCAGTGGGACAGGGGTATCTACGAGCAGTACTTC. Translated, it gives CASSQWDRGIYEQYF. Together with reference TRBV7-9 and TRBJ2-7, the CDR3 gives the full variable domain: DTGVSQNPRHKITKRGQNVTFRCDPISEHNRLYWYRQTLGQGPEFLTYFQNEAQLEKSRLLSDRFSAERPKGSFSTLEIQRTEQGDSAMYLCASSQWDRGIYEQYFGPGTRLTVT.

The CDR3 loop reads CASTPTGVGELFF. The DNA of the CDR3 is TGTGCCAGCACCCCGACAGGGGTCGGGGAGCTGTTTTTT. This chain connects TRBV6-5 to TRBJ2-2; 8 nucleotides line up with TRBD1. The CDR3 is made up of 13 amino acids. The J segment lost 7 bases and the V segment lost 7 bases, leaving 5 bases of the junction unmatched. From germline, CDR1 is MNHEY and CDR2 SVGAGI.

The V gene is TRBV19, the J gene TRBJ2-4; D is possibly TRBD1 (6 bases). This CDR3 region has 15 residues. Trimming left V 5 bases short and J 6 bases short, with 17 bases between. Germline V gives CDR1 LNHDA, CDR2 SQIVND (reference sequence). CDR3 sequence: CASSSQNRDGNIQYF. The CDR3 DNA follows: TGTGCCAGTAGTTCGCAAAACAGGGATGGAAACATTCAGTACTTC.

V and J are TRBV5-1 and TRBJ2-2; TRBD1 agrees at 11 bases. V lost 0 bases to trimming and J lost 5 bases; unmatched junction nucleotides: 3. CDR1 SGHRS and CDR2 YFSETQ come from the germline V gene. The CDR3 is 16 residues long. CDR3 protein: CASSLGTGGKTGELFF. The CDR3 DNA is TGCGCCAGCAGCTTGGGGACAGGGGGCAAGACCGGGGAGCTGTTTTTT.

The genes are TRBV6-5 and TRBJ1-5; 10 positions match TRBD1. Trimming removed 6 bases from V and 3 bases from J; junction bases left unmatched: 2. Per the germline V gene, CDR1 is MNHEY and CDR2 is SVGAGI. The CDR3 runs to 14 residues. DNA of the CDR3: TGTGCCAGCAGGGGACAGGGGTACAATCAGCCCCAGCATTTT. Protein product: CASRGQGYNQPQHF.

This chain joins TRBV11-3 and TRBJ1-2, with 7 bases aligning to TRBD1. Trimming removed 4 bases from V and 8 bases from J; junction bases left unmatched: 13. The CDR3 is 15 amino acids. Germline V lookup: CDR1 SGHNT, CDR2 YENEEA. This chain's CDR3 is CASSSGGSGPSGYTF. CDR3 bases: TGTGCCAGCAGCTCAGGGGGTTCTGGGCCGTCAGGCTACACCTTC.

The rearrangement uses TRBV11-3 and TRBJ2-3; 13 bases align to TRBD2. Losses at the gene ends were 3 bases for V and 0 bases for J; bases not matched to a gene: 6. Germline V gives CDR1 SGHNT, CDR2 YENEEA. The CDR3 consists of 18 residues. The CDR3 DNA reads as TGTGCCAGCAGCTTCCACGTGACTAGCGGGGGGAGCACAGATACGCAGTATTTT. It is translated as CASSFHVTSGGSTDTQYF.

This chain joins TRBV28 and TRBJ2-1; maybe TRBD1 (5 bases). The CDR3 loop spans 14 amino acids. Trimming took 8 bases from V and 4 from J, leaving 15 bases between them. CDR1 is MDHEN, CDR2 SYDVKM, per germline. The CDR3 coding sequence is TGTGCCAGCTGGCGGTTAGGGGTTTACAATGAGCAGTTCTTC. Translation gives CASWRLGVYNEQFF.

The chain employs TRBV5-1 and TRBJ1-1; D may be TRBD1 (6 bases). This CDR3 spans 15 amino acids. Deletions cut 8 bases from V and 8 bases from J, with 25 bases between. CDR1 and CDR2 from the germline V gene are SGHRS and YFSETQ. The CDR3 spells CASSLAGGLAVEAFF. In DNA, the CDR3 is TGCGCCAGTAGTCTTGCGGGGGGCCTTGCGGTAGAAGCTTTCTTT.

This chain links TRBV21-1 with TRBJ1-4; the table calls TRBD1, which could not be checked here. TRBV21-1 is described as a pseudogene. The CDR3 spans 19 residues. The CDR3 region has the DNA TGTGCCAGCAGCAAAATGGGATTATGGACAGGGCGAGGAAATGAAAAACTGTTTTTT. Amino acids: CASSKMGLWTGRGNEKLFF.